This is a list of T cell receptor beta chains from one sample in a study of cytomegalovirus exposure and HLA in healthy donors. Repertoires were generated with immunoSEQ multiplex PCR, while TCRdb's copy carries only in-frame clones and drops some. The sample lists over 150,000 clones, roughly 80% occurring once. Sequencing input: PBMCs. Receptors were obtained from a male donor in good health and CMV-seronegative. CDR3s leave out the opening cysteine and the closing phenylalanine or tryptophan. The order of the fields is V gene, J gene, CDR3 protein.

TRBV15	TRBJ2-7	ATSTGTAEGYEQY
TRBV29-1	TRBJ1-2	SVTPGQGYGYT
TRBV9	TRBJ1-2	ASSLNRGRDGYT
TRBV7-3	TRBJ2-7	ASSLGQGLSYEQY
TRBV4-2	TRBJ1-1	ASSQVGGNTEAF
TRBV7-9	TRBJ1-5	SSSRGTANQPQH
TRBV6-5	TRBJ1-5	ASSYSYRDRGTQH
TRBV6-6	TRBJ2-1	ASSPADIYRYNEQF
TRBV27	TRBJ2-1	ASSLRGLGDEQF
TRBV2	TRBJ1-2	ASSVKGGTCGYT
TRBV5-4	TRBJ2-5	ASSLAGETQY
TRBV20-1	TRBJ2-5	SARGGETQY
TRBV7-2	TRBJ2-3	ASSSPLLDTQY
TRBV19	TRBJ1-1	ASSPVRGNTEAF
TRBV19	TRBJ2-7	ASTPGGGNYEQY
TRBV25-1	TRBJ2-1	ASSVAGTRGSEQF
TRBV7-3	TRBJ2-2	ASSRPTSLGTGELF
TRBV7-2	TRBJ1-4	ASSFRSEKLF
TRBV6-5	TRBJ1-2	ASSLHRVDYGYT
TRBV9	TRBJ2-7	ASSVKGTGTYEQY
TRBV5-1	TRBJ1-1	ASSLDTGRNTEAF
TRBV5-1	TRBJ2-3	ASSLRDSRITDTQY
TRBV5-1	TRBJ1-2	ASSFDRERGYT
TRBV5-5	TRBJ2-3	ASSFPGADTQY
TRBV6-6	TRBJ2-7	ASRVGLGEQY